The source of this T cell receptor beta chain is a study of blood T cell repertoires in COVID-19 (dated by TCRdb to about 2020). In terms of the full investigation: Recovered participants in ImmuneRACE Cohort 3 were defined by two consecutive negative NP/OP PCR tests, clearance by a healthcare professional, or resolution of symptoms. The samples were drawn from the first 160 participants of the ongoing ImmuneRACE study and from over 950 subjects provided by 6 global collaborators. The repertoires were made available in a free public database intended to serve as a resource for research on the immune response to SARS-CoV-2. Where available, HLA class I and class II types were obtained from metadata supplied by the sample provider rather than from assay-based typing. The material from the prospective study consisted of cDNA or gDNA derived from T cells, B-cell-depleted T cells, or PBMCs. A de-identified subject ID, COVID-19 status, age in years and sex were almost always included in the sample metadata. The dataset comprised deeply sampled blood TCRbeta repertoires from subjects exposed to, actively infected with, or recovered from COVID-19. Samples from collaborators originated in the United States, Italy and Spain and spanned both the acute and convalescent phases of COVID-19.

V is pruned by 4 bases and J by 1 base, leaving 6 bases of the junction without a gene match. Via the germline V gene (reference sequence), CDR1 is PRHDT and CDR2 FYEKMQ. The CDR3, cysteine through phenylalanine, is 16 amino acids long. Here the CDR3 DNA is all that survives: 48 bases in frame from base 1. This clone was found once. Which antigen it targets is not known. No base qualities exist here, and no much larger clone lies one base off it. Participants in the prospective study were aged about 18 to 95 years, lived in 20 to 25 United States geographic areas, and enrolled through a virtual design. To assign participants to cohorts, the prospective study relied on clinical history that participants themselves reported in a screening survey and a study questionnaire. Each participant in the prospective study had whole blood, serum and a nasopharyngeal or oropharyngeal swab collected by mobile phlebotomists. Participants in the prospective study had the option to provide additional blood draws and questionnaires over a roughly two-month period. Blood samples from the prospective study were shipped frozen or at room temperature prior to DNA extraction.

The immunoSEQ Assay, a bias-controlled multiplex PCR, was used to amplify TCRbeta CDR3 regions from genomic DNA. On the study's bioinformatics: The number of nucleated cells in each sample was estimated by amplification of reference gene primers within the assay. To quantify the absolute abundance of each unique TCRbeta CDR3 rearrangement, sequence reads were collapsed and filtered. For each sample, productive Simpson clonality was calculated as the square root of Simpson's diversity index over productive rearrangements. Imported from immuneACCESS, the table was reduced by TCRdb to in-frame sequences with V and J called. These copies leave out some clones; in studies compared against another copy, an unresolved V gene accounts for under half, and the cause of the remainder is not known. D and trimming were read from the DNA, whereas the V and J calls and clone size are those reported in that table. The sample contains approximately 360,000 clones, 87% of them found a single time. Of the sample, 1.5% to 2% falls within the top ten clones.

Broad study findings and their caveats: How much clinical and demographic metadata was included differed by source and by participant, and the metadata was provided uncurated.

The TCR sequence derives from a middle-aged man in a cohort exposed to, infected with or recovered from COVID-19 (not recorded which). The sample was PBMCs or T cells enriched from blood (not recorded which). This receptor chain uses TRBV13 and TRBJ1-1, and 10 junction bases match TRBD1. The CDR3 protein is CASSWRQGAGNTEAFF. The DNA sequence is given as TGTGCCAGCAGCTGGAGACAGGGGGCAGGGAACACTGAAGCTTTCTTT.